The 29 T cell receptor beta chains presented below share a single source sample, sequenced in a study of T cell clonotyping in hematopoietic cell transplantation (dated by TCRdb to about 2021). Receptors were amplified or captured by the immunoSEQ multiplex PCR assay. Entries here come from immuneACCESS through TCRdb and include only in-frame sequences with V and J called. Some clones fail to appear in such tables; in the studies checked, an unresolved V gene covers under half of the shortfall, and the cause of the remainder is unknown. For this sample there are over 5,000 clones; just under 90% appear just once. Together, the top ten hold roughly 5.7% of the sample. Sample time point, as interpreted from the label and publication: 100 days after allo-HCT. This specimen consisted of peripheral blood mononuclear cells, obtained 100 days after allogeneic stem cell transplant. These receptors originate from a female patient aged 35-55 years who had an allogeneic stem cell transplant from a related donor, so the T cells may come from the graft donor. Some clones in this sample may be carry-over from other donors' samples.

The V gene is TRBV19, the J gene TRBJ2-2; 8 bases match TRBD1. CDR3 length: 14 residues. Per the germline V gene, CDR1 is LNHDA and CDR2 is SQIVND (reference sequence). J lost 4 bases, V lost 10 bases, and 8 bases had no gene match. The CDR3 loop is CATQGAMGTGELFF. The CDR3 DNA reads TGTGCCACTCAGGGGGCTATGGGCACCGGGGAGCTGTTTTTT.

V and J are TRBV11-3 and TRBJ2-1, with D hard to call. Germline V gives CDR1 SGHNT, CDR2 YENEEA. This CDR3 is built from 12 residues. V lost 2 bases and J lost 4, with 3 bases in between. The CDR3 nucleotides read TGTGCCAGCAGCTTAAGTTACAATGAGCAGTTCTTC. Encoded protein: CASSLSYNEQFF.

The chain uses TRBV7-2 and TRBJ1-2, with 9 bases aligning to TRBD1. The length of the CDR3 is 17 residues. Germline trimming cut 1 base from V and 5 bases from J; bases unmatched to any gene: 11. CDR1 SGHTA and CDR2 FQGNSA come from the germline V gene. The CDR3 protein is CASSLGVADRGGYGYTF. In nucleotides, the CDR3 is TGTGCCAGCAGCTTAGGGGTGGCGGACAGGGGTGGTTATGGCTACACCTTC.

The chain recombines TRBV9 with TRBJ2-3, with a weak D call TRBD1 (5 bases). Trimming removed 0 bases at V and 0 bases at J, with 11 bases between. The length of the CDR3 is 16 residues. Germline CDR1 is SGDLS and CDR2 is YYNGEE. The CDR3: CASSVAGLGSTDTQYF. Here the CDR3 DNA reads TGTGCCAGCAGCGTAGCAGGGCTAGGCAGCACAGATACGCAGTATTTT.

The chain employs TRBV5-6 and TRBJ2-2, with D possibly matching TRBD1 (6 bases). The CDR3 covers 14 residues. CDR1 and CDR2 (germline): SGHDT, YYEEEE. V was trimmed by 4 bases and J by 7 bases, leaving 14 bases between them. The CDR3 spells CASSRDRRRGELFF. The CDR3 nucleotides are TGTGCCAGCAGCCGCGACAGGAGGCGCGGGGAGCTGTTTTTT.

This clone was detected only once. The chain joins TRBV27 to TRBJ2-7; 8 positions agree with TRBD2. The germline gives CDR1 MNHEY, CDR2 SMNVEV (reference sequence). This CDR3 is 18 amino acids long. The J segment lost 1 base and the V segment lost 4 bases, leaving 15 bases of the junction unmatched. In nucleotides, the CDR3 is TGTGCCAGCAGTTCCCCCGGGAGGTTAACGGGAGGGTCCTACGAGCAGTACTTC. This translates into CASSSPGRLTGGSYEQYF.

The V call is TRBV19, the J call TRBJ2-1; TRBD1 might be the D (5 bases). CDR3 length: 13 residues. Germline V CDR1 and CDR2: LNHDA, SQIVND (reference sequence). V lost 5 bases and J lost 10, with 15 bases in between. CDR3 nucleotides: TGTGCCAGTAGTCCCACGGGTAGGGGCGAGCAGTTCTTC. Its translation is CASSPTGRGEQFF.

J is TRBJ1-3 and V is TRBV15; unclear D gene. The CDR3 extends over 16 amino acids. Germline CDR1 reads LNHNV; CDR2 reads YYDKDF (reference sequence). Trimming left V 0 bases short and J 0 bases short, with 9 bases between. The CDR3 DNA sequence: TGTGCCACCAGCAGAGAACCGACCAGCTCTGGAAACACCATATATTTT. This gives the protein CATSREPTSSGNTIYF. Filled out from reference TRBV15 and TRBJ1-3, the complete variable domain reads DAMVIQNPRYQVTQFGKPVTLSCSQTLNHNVMYWYQQKSSQAPKLLFHYYDKDFNNEADTPDNFQSRRPNTSFCFLDIRSPGLGDTAMYLCATSREPTSSGNTIYFGEGSWLTVV.

In this sample, this clone turned up a few times. This rearrangement joins TRBV30 to TRBJ1-5; D uncertain. Germline V lookup: CDR1 GTSNPN, CDR2 SVGIG (reference sequence). The CDR3 totals 16 residues. V was trimmed by 0 bases and J by 6 bases, leaving 18 bases between them. As DNA, the CDR3 is TGTGCCTGGAGTGTAGTTTCCCGGAGTGCGAGTCAGCCCCAGCATTTT. Its translation is CAWSVVSRSASQPQHF.

The J gene is TRBJ2-7, the V gene TRBV28, with a weak D call TRBD1 (5 bases). The V and J ends lost 2 bases and 4 bases respectively, with 15 bases between them. The CDR3 contains 15 residues. Germline values: CDR1 MDHEN, CDR2 SYDVKM. The CDR3 coding sequence is TGTGCCAGCAGTTTAAGATCAGGGTACCCATACGAGCAGTACTTC. This translates into CASSLRSGYPYEQYF.

The genes are TRBV1 and TRBJ2-3; no check of the table's D call, TRBD2, against the DNA was made. TRBV1 represents a pseudogene. This CDR3 comprises 16 residues. The CDR3 loop is CTSSQPGLNHTDTQYF. CDR3 in DNA: TGCACCAGCAGCCAACCGGGACTTAATCACACAGATACGCAGTATTTT.

V and J are TRBV7-6 and TRBJ2-7, with 11 positions matching TRBD2. The CDR3 contains 16 residues. The J segment lost 2 bases and the V segment lost 4 bases, leaving 7 bases of the junction unmatched. Germline assignment: CDR1 SGHVS and CDR2 FNYEAQ. The DNA for the CDR3 is TGTGCCAGCAGCTACATAGCGGGAGGGACAACCTACGAGCAGTACTTC. This encodes CASSYIAGGTTYEQYF.

This clone was detected only once. This chain uses TRBV29-1 with TRBJ2-5; 7 nucleotides agree with TRBD1. In germline, CDR1 is SQVTM, CDR2 ANQGSEA. The V and J ends lost 3 bases and 4 bases, in that order; junction bases with no gene match: 11. The CDR3 extends over 15 amino acids. DNA for the CDR3: TGCAGCGTTGAGGCGTATACAGGGGTGGGAGAGACCCAGTACTTC. Translated, it gives CSVEAYTGVGETQYF.

This chain joins TRBV5-1 and TRBJ2-5; TRBD1 might be the D (6 bases). Trimming shortened V by 4 bases and J by 7 bases, and 26 bases separated the two germline ends. CDR1 and CDR2 (germline): SGHRS, YFSETQ. This CDR3 spans 17 amino acids. CDR3 coding DNA: TGCGCCAGCAGCCACGGTGAGACAGGTCTGTCCCGAATGACCCAGTACTTC. Protein: CASSHGETGLSRMTQYF.

V and J are TRBV6-6 and TRBJ2-2; D unclear. The CDR3 runs to 16 residues. V was trimmed by 6 bases and J by 4 bases, leaving 18 bases between them. From germline, CDR1 is MNHNY and CDR2 SVGAGI (reference sequence). Here the CDR3 DNA reads TGTGCCAGCAGAAACACCGCTTTGGGTGTCACCGGGGAGCTGTTTTTT. Encoded protein: CASRNTALGVTGELFF.

The chain links TRBV30 to TRBJ1-2, with TRBD1 matching over 7 bases. The germline CDR1 and CDR2 sequences are GTSNPN and SVGIG (reference sequence). CDR3 length: 12 residues. Trimming removed 1 base from V and 9 bases from J; junction bases left unmatched: 5. CDR3 sequence (DNA): TGTGCCTGGAGTGCCCAGACAGGGCGCTACACCTTC. Its translation is CAWSAQTGRYTF. The full variable domain, its missing parts supplied by reference TRBV30 and TRBJ1-2, is SQTIHQWPATLVQPVGSPLSLECTVEGTSNPNLYWYRQAAGRGLQLLFYSVGIGQISSEVPQNLSASRPQDRQFILSSKKLLLSDSGFYLCAWSAQTGRYTFGSGTRLTVV.

This clone occurred once. The chain uses TRBV5-1 and TRBJ2-5; possibly TRBD1 or TRBD2 for D (5 bases each). The germline CDR1 and CDR2 sequences are SGHRS and YFSETQ. The CDR3 spans 14 residues. V gave up 4 bases and J gave up 5 bases, with 15 bases separating them. The CDR3 DNA follows: TGCGCCAGCAGCACTCGGGGCGAGGGGGAGACCCAGTACTTC. It specifies CASSTRGEGETQYF. Supplemented by reference TRBV5-1 and TRBJ2-5, the full variable domain reads KAGVTQTPRYLIKTRGQQVTLSCSPISGHRSVSWYQQTPGQGLQFLFEYFSETQRNKGNFPGRFSGRQFSNSRSEMNVSTLELGDSALYLCASSTRGEGETQYFGPGTRLLVL.

The genes are TRBV27 and TRBJ1-5; 8 positions match TRBD1. Germline V CDR1 and CDR2: MNHEY, SMNVEV (reference sequence). This CDR3 is built from 14 residues. Trimming at V came to 6 bases and at J to 6 bases, leaving 7 bases not matched to a gene. CDR3 residues: CASSLGQGRQPQHF. As DNA, the CDR3 is TGTGCCAGCAGCCTTGGACAGGGACGTCAGCCCCAGCATTTT.

The chain employs TRBV2 and TRBJ1-3; D not certain. V lost 7 bases, J lost 0 bases, and 10 bases lay in between. Germline V lookup: CDR1 SNHLY, CDR2 FYNNEI. The CDR3 sequence is 14 residues long. As DNA, the CDR3 is TGTGCCAGCAAAGGACTCCTCTCTGGAAACACCATATATTTT. This codes for CASKGLLSGNTIYF. Supplemented by reference TRBV2 and TRBJ1-3, the full variable domain reads EPEVTQTPSHQVTQMGQEVILRCVPISNHLYFYWYRQILGQKVEFLVSFYNNEISEKSEIFDDQFSVERPDGSNFTLKIRSTKLEDSAMYFCASKGLLSGNTIYFGEGSWLTVV.

The chain is built from TRBV2 and TRBJ2-7; 7 bases are a match to TRBD2. Looked up from germline, CDR1 is SNHLY and CDR2 is FYNNEI. Germline trimming cut 10 bases from V and 6 bases from J; bases unmatched to any gene: 12. This CDR3 has 13 residues. The CDR3 here is CATHPGGRSEQYF. CDR3 DNA: TGTGCCACCCATCCGGGCGGGAGAAGCGAGCAGTACTTC.

The chain joins TRBV18 to TRBJ2-7, with D perhaps matching TRBD1 or TRBD2 (5 bases each). V was trimmed by 3 bases and J by 4 bases, leaving 10 bases between them. Germline V gene sequence: CDR1 KGHSH, CDR2 LQKENI. CDR3 size: 13 residues. The CDR3 coding sequence is TGTGCCAGCTCACCCGGCAGGGAGTACGAGCAGTACTTC. It codes for CASSPGREYEQYF.

This rearrangement joins TRBV19 to TRBJ2-3; the match to TRBD2 covers 8 bases. CDR3 length: 16 residues. Per germline, CDR1 LNHDA and CDR2 SQIVND (reference sequence). Trimming cost V 5 bases and J 4 bases; bases outside gene matches: 11. The CDR3 protein is CASSFLGGAGADTQYF. CDR3 DNA: TGTGCCAGTAGTTTCCTCGGGGGAGCGGGAGCAGATACGCAGTATTTT.

The chain uses TRBV2 and TRBJ2-2; 11 bases are shared with TRBD2. The CDR3 totals 15 residues. Germline CDR1 reads SNHLY; CDR2 reads FYNNEI. Losses at the gene ends were 9 bases for V and 5 bases for J; bases not matched to a gene: 8. CDR3 sequence (DNA): TGTGCCAGTCAGACTAGCGGGATAGGGACCGGGGAGCTGTTTTTT. Its translation: CASQTSGIGTGELFF. Complete variable domain (other parts from reference TRBV2 and TRBJ2-2): EPEVTQTPSHQVTQMGQEVILRCVPISNHLYFYWYRQILGQKVEFLVSFYNNEISEKSEIFDDQFSVERPDGSNFTLKIRSTKLEDSAMYFCASQTSGIGTGELFFGEGSRLTVL.

This clone was picked up one time. The chain joins TRBV30 to TRBJ1-1; D uncertain. V lost 8 bases to trimming and J lost 8 bases, with 12 bases between them. CDR3 length: 10 residues. Germline V lookup: CDR1 GTSNPN, CDR2 SVGIG (reference sequence). DNA of the CDR3: TGTGCCACGAAGGGTGGGGAAGCTTTCTTT. Amino acid sequence: CATKGGEAFF. Supplemented by reference TRBV30 and TRBJ1-1, the full variable domain reads SQTIHQWPATLVQPVGSPLSLECTVEGTSNPNLYWYRQAAGRGLQLLFYSVGIGQISSEVPQNLSASRPQDRQFILSSKKLLLSDSGFYLCATKGGEAFFGQGTRLTVV.

The chain recombines TRBV4-2 with TRBJ2-5; 8 bases map to TRBD2. Germline CDR1 and CDR2: LGHNA and YNFKEQ. There are 13 residues in the CDR3. J was trimmed by 5 bases and V by 7 bases; bases with no gene match: 6. CDR3 in amino acids: CASKAGGRETQYF. The CDR3 coding sequence is TGTGCCAGCAAGGCGGGAGGCCGGGAGACCCAGTACTTC.

The J gene is TRBJ1-5, the V gene TRBV6-5; 9 nucleotides agree with TRBD1. The CDR3 is 15 residues long. The V gene end was trimmed by 5 bases and the J gene end by 2 bases; junction bases not matched to a gene: 4. Germline-derived CDR1 and CDR2 are MNHEY and SVGAGI. The CDR3 DNA is TGTGCCAGCAGTAATGGACAGGGGCGCAATCAGCCCCAGCATTTT. Translating gives CASSNGQGRNQPQHF.

This CDR3 reads CASSHPTGTATNEKLFF. CDR3 nucleotide sequence: TGTGCCAGCAGCCACCCGACAGGGACCGCAACTAATGAAAAACTGTTTTTT. The chain couples TRBV4-2 to TRBJ1-4; 7 bases agree with TRBD1. Germline-derived CDR1 and CDR2 are LGHNA and YNFKEQ. The trim removed 3 bases at V and 0 bases at J, leaving 7 bases unmatched. The CDR3 length is 17 residues.

There are a few counts of this clone. The V gene is TRBV11-3, the J gene TRBJ2-2; the D gene is possibly TRBD1 (5 bases). The length of the CDR3 is 13 residues. In germline, CDR1 is SGHNT, CDR2 YENEEA. V shed 5 bases and J shed 6 bases, with 10 bases lying between them. The CDR3 region is CASSSRDPGELFF. CDR3 DNA sequence: TGTGCCAGCAGCAGCAGGGATCCCGGGGAGCTGTTTTTT. The variable domain in full, completed from reference TRBV11-3 and TRBJ2-2, reads EAGVVQSPRYKIIEKKQPVAFWCNPISGHNTLYWYLQNLGQGPELLIRYENEEAVDDSQLPKDRFSAERLKGVDSTLKIQPAELGDSAVYLCASSSRDPGELFFGEGSRLTVL.

The chain recombines TRBV15 with TRBJ2-3; possible D gene TRBD2, 5 bases. The CDR3 length is 14 residues. The V end was cut by 1 base, the J end by 4 bases, with 9 bases between. Germline CDR1 reads LNHNV; CDR2 reads YYDKDF (reference sequence). CDR3 DNA sequence: TGTGCCACCAGCAGAGTGGTAGCGCCAGATACGCAGTATTTT. This translates into CATSRVVAPDTQYF.